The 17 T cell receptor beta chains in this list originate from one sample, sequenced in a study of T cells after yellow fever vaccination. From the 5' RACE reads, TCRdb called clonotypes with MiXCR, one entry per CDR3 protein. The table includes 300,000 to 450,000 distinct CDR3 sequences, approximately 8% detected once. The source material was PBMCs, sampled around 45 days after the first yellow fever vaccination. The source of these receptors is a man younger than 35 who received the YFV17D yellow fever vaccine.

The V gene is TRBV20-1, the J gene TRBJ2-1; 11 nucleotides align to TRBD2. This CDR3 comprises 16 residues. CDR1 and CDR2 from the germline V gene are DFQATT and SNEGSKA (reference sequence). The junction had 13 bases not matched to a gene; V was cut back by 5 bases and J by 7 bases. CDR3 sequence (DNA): TGCAGTGCTTATTCCGGAACTAGCGGGGGACCGAATGAGCAGTTCTTC. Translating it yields CSAYSGTSGGPNEQFF.

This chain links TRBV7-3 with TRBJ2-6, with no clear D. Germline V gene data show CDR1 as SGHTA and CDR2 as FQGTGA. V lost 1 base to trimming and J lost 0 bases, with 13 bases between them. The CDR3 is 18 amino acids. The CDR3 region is CASSLMGIGLSGANVLTF. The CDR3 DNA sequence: TGTGCCAGCAGCTTAATGGGTATCGGGCTCTCTGGGGCCAACGTCCTGACTTTC.

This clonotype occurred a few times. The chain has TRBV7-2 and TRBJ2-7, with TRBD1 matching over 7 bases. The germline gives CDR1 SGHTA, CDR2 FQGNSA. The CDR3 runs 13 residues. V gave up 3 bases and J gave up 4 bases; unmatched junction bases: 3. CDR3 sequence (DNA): TGTGCCAGCAGCTTGGGACAGAGGTACGAGCAGTACGTC. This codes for CASSLGQRYEQYV.

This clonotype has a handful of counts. CDR3 sequence: CASSFDRSSYNEQFF. Here the CDR3 DNA reads TGTGCCAGCAGCTTCGACAGGAGCTCCTACAATGAGCAGTTCTTC. The chain combines TRBV7-2 with TRBJ2-1, with D possibly TRBD1 on 6 matching bases. Trimming left V 3 bases short and J 0 bases short, with 9 bases between. The CDR3 spans 15 residues. Germline V gene data show CDR1 as SGHTA and CDR2 as FQGNSA.

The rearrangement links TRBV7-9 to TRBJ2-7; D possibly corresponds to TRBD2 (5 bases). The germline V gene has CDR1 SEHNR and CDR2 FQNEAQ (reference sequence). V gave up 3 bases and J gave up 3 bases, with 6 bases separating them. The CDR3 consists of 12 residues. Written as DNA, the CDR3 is TGTGCCAGCAGCTTCGACTACTACGAGCAGTACGTC. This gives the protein CASSFDYYEQYV.

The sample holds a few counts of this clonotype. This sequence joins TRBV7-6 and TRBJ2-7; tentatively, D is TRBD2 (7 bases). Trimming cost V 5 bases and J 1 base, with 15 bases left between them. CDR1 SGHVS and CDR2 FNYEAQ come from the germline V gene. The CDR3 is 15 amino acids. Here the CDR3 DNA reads TGTGCCAGCAGCGGGGGGGGGCGCGGATCCTACGAGCAGTACTTC. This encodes CASSGGGRGSYEQYF.

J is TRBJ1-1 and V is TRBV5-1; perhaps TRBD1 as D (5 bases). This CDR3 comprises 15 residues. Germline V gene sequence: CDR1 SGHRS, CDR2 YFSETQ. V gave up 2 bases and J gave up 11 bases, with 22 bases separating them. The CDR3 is CASSFNQGRDASAFF. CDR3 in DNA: TGCGCCAGCAGCTTCAATCAGGGTAGGGATGCATCGGCTTTCTTT.

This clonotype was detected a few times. CDR3 coding DNA: TGTGCCAGCAGCTCCCCGGGACAAGAGACCCAGTACTTC. It translates to CASSSPGQETQYF. This rearrangement joins TRBV7-6 to TRBJ2-5; D is perhaps TRBD2 (5 bases). The CDR3 has 13 residues. The germline gives CDR1 SGHVS, CDR2 FNYEAQ. Between the trimmed V and J ends, which lost 4 bases and 2 bases, there was a span of 8 bases.

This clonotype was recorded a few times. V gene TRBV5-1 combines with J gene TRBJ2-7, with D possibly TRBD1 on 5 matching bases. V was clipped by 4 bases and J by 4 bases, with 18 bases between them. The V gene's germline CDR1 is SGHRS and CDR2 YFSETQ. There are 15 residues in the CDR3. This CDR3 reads CASSALAREGYEQYF. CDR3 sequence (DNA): TGCGCCAGCAGCGCCCTGGCCAGGGAAGGGTACGAGCAGTACTTC.

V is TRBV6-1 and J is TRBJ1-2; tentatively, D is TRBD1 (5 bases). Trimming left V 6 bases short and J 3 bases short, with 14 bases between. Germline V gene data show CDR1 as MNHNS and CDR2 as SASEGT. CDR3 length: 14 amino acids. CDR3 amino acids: CASRSAGTDYGYTF. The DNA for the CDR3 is TGTGCCAGCAGGTCTGCCGGGACGGACTATGGCTACACCTTC.

CDR3 loop: CASSLANQGADTQYF. The CDR3 nucleotides are TGCGCCAGCAGCTTGGCCAACCAGGGGGCAGATACGCAGTATTTT. This rearrangement joins TRBV5-1 to TRBJ2-3; 7 positions match TRBD1. CDR3 size: 15 residues. V gave up 0 bases and J gave up 4 bases; unmatched junction bases: 5. Germline V lookup: CDR1 SGHRS, CDR2 YFSETQ.

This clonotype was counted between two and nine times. As DNA, the CDR3 is TGTGCCAGCAGCTTAAGGGTGGGGGGCTTTGAGGGCTACACCTTC. Translated, it gives CASSLRVGGFEGYTF. The chain links TRBV7-3 to TRBJ1-2, with D maybe TRBD1 (6 bases). The germline gives CDR1 SGHTA, CDR2 FQGTGA. V was trimmed by 1 base and J by 8 bases, leaving 17 bases between them. CDR3 length equals 15 residues.

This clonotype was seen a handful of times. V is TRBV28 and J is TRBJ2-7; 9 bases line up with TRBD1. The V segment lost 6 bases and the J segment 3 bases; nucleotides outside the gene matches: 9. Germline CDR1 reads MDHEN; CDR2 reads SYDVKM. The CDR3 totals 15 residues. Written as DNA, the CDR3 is TGTGCCAGCAGCCCCGGGACAGGGAGGAACTACGAGCAGTACGTC. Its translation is CASSPGTGRNYEQYV.

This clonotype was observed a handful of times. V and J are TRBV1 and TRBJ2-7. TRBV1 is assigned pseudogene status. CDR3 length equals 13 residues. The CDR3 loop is CTSSPDGSYEQYF. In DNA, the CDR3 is TGCACCAGCAGCCCGGACGGATCCTACGAGCAGTACTTC.

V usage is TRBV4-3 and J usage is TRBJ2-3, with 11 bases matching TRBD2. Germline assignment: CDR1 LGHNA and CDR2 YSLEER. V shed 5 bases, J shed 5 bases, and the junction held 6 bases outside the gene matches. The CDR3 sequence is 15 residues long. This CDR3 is CASSGLAGGQDTQYF. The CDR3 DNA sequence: TGCGCCAGCAGCGGGCTAGCGGGGGGCCAAGATACGCAGTATTTT.

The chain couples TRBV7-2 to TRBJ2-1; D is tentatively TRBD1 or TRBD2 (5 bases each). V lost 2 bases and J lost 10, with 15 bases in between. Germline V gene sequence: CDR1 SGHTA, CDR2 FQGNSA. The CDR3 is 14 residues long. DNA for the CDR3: TGTGCCAGCAGCTTAATCGGGGCCATCAACGAGCAGTTCTTC. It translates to CASSLIGAINEQFF.

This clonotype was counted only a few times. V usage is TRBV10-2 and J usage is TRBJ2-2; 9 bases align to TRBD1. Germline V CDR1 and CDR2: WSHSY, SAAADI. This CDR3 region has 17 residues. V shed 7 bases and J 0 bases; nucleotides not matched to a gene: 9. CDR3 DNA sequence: TGCGCCAGCAAAACAGGGGGCGAGTTCGCGAACACCGGGGAGCTGTTTTTT. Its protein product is CASKTGGEFANTGELFF.